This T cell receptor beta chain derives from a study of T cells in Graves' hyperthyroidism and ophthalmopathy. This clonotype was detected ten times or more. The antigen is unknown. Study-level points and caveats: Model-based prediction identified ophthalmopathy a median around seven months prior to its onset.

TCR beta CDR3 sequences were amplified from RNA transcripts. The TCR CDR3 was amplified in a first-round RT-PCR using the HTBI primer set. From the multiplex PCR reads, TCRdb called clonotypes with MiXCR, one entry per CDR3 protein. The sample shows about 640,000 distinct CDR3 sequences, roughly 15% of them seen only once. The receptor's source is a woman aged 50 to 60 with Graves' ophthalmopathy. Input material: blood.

Here the CDR3 DNA reads TGTGCCAGCAGCTTAAGGGGACTAGCGGGAAGGGATGAGCAGTTCTTC. It specifies CASSLRGLAGRDEQFF. The chain combines TRBV7-9 with TRBJ2-1; 13 bases agree with TRBD2. V dropped 2 bases and J dropped 8; count of bases not matched to a gene: 6. This CDR3 is built from 16 residues. The germline gives CDR1 SEHNR, CDR2 FQNEAQ (reference sequence).